Following are 19 T cell receptor beta chains from one sample sequenced in a study of T cell responses to AZD1222 COVID-19 vaccine. Here immunoSEQ multiplex PCR was the method, and the copy in TCRdb shows in-frame clones only, minus some. The table has under 200,000 clones, 91% seen once. The sample here was peripheral blood, taken on day 0 of AZD1222 vaccination. All receptors come from an adult in good health.

The J gene is TRBJ2-7, the V gene TRBV28, with D uncertain. Trimming took 5 bases from V and 2 from J, leaving 19 bases between them. CDR3 length: 16 residues. CDR1 and CDR2 from the germline V gene are MDHEN and SYDVKM. Here the CDR3 reads CASSPARPPSTYEQYF. The DNA of the CDR3 is TGTGCCAGCAGTCCTGCGAGACCACCTTCAACCTACGAGCAGTACTTC.

The chain uses TRBV6-5 and TRBJ2-7; tentatively, D is TRBD2 (5 bases). Trimming took 7 bases from V and 0 from J, leaving 16 bases between them. The CDR3 loop spans 15 amino acids. Looked up from germline, CDR1 is MNHEY and CDR2 is SVGAGI. The CDR3 loop reads CASTTVTGNSYEQYF. The DNA for the CDR3 is TGTGCCAGCACCACGGTGACCGGGAACTCCTACGAGCAGTACTTC.

The V gene is TRBV7-2, the J gene TRBJ1-3, with a tentative D call TRBD1 (6 bases). V was pared by 4 bases and J by 4 bases, with 11 bases between. Germline V lookup: CDR1 SGHTA, CDR2 FQGNSA. This CDR3 comprises 14 residues. CDR3 sequence reads: CASSSGQHGNTIYF. CDR3 nucleotides: TGTGCCAGCAGCTCCGGACAGCACGGAAACACCATATATTTT.

The genes are TRBV5-4 and TRBJ1-6; D is undetermined. Per the germline V gene, CDR1 is SGHNT and CDR2 is YYREEE (reference sequence). V was shortened by 0 bases and J by 7 bases, with 8 bases between the two germline ends. This CDR3 is built from 14 residues. CDR3 amino acids: CASSLAVPNSPLHF. The CDR3 DNA is TGTGCCAGCAGCTTGGCCGTGCCCAATTCACCCCTCCACTTT.

V and J are TRBV5-5 and TRBJ1-1, with no clear D. This CDR3 has 13 residues. Germline lookup yields CDR1 SGHKS and CDR2 YYEKEE (reference sequence). Trimming removed 6 bases from V and 3 bases from J, with 12 bases in between. CDR3 DNA: TGTGCCAGCAACCCCCCCGGGGACACTGAAGCTTTCTTT. Translation: CASNPPGDTEAFF.

V is TRBV5-4 and J is TRBJ1-6; D may be TRBD1 (5 bases). From germline, CDR1 is SGHNT and CDR2 YYREEE (reference sequence). V lost 7 bases, J lost 11 bases, and 16 bases lay in between. The CDR3 consists of 13 residues. This CDR3 is CASGPSGGAPLHF. The CDR3 coding sequence is TGTGCCAGCGGACCCTCCGGGGGAGCACCCCTCCACTTT.

This chain joins TRBV2 and TRBJ1-1; 8 bases agree with TRBD1. The germline gives CDR1 SNHLY, CDR2 FYNNEI. V shed 4 bases and J 5 bases; nucleotides not matched to a gene: 6. The CDR3 is 14 residues long. CDR3 amino acids: CASSVGQGKTEAFF. CDR3 nucleotides: TGTGCCAGCAGTGTAGGACAGGGAAAGACTGAAGCTTTCTTT.

The chain uses TRBV7-9 and TRBJ1-1; D call uncertain. The length of the CDR3 is 14 residues. Germline lookup yields CDR1 SEHNR and CDR2 FQNEAQ (reference sequence). V shed 1 base and J shed 6 bases, with 12 bases lying between them. The CDR3 DNA is TGTGCCAGCAGCTTAGGCGGTATCGCTGCTGAAGCTTTCTTT. Residues: CASSLGGIAAEAFF.

The V gene is TRBV19, the J gene TRBJ2-7, with 10 nucleotides matching TRBD2. CDR3 size: 14 residues. The germline V gene has CDR1 LNHDA and CDR2 SQIVND (reference sequence). J lost 6 bases, V lost 6 bases, and 8 bases had no gene match. CDR3 sequence reads: CASSELAGPGEQYF. The CDR3 region has the DNA TGTGCCAGTAGCGAACTAGCGGGACCGGGCGAGCAGTACTTC.

The CDR3 DNA is TGTGCCAGCAGCTTACGGGGGGGCCCGTACGAGCAGTACTTC. Its translation: CASSLRGGPYEQYF. The rearrangement joins TRBV9 to TRBJ2-7; TRBD2 matches at 8 bases. The V gene's germline CDR1 is SGDLS and CDR2 YYNGEE. J lost 4 bases, V lost 4 bases, and 7 bases had no gene match. The CDR3 is made up of 14 amino acids.

The V call is TRBV5-6, the J call TRBJ2-4; D not resolved. The ends were cut back, 4 bases at V and 0 bases at J, with 8 bases in the middle. Germline loops: CDR1 SGHDT, CDR2 YYEEEE. The CDR3 totals 14 residues. The CDR3 sequence: CASSPTVAKNIQYF. The CDR3 DNA follows: TGTGCCAGCAGCCCTACGGTAGCCAAAAACATTCAGTACTTC.

The chain uses TRBV29-1 and TRBJ2-5; tentatively, D is TRBD1 or TRBD2 (5 bases each). CDR3 length: 15 residues. Germline lookup yields CDR1 SQVTM and CDR2 ANQGSEA. The V end was cut by 3 bases, the J end by 5 bases, with 19 bases between. In DNA, the CDR3 is TGCAGCGTTGATTCCGCAGGGAAGAGGAGGGAGACCCAGTACTTC. This gives the protein CSVDSAGKRRETQYF.

The chain recombines TRBV5-6 with TRBJ2-2; D remains ambiguous. The CDR3 consists of 13 residues. Germline loops: CDR1 SGHDT, CDR2 YYEEEE. The V and J ends lost 4 bases and 5 bases respectively, with 9 bases between them. DNA of the CDR3: TGTGCCAGCAGCCGGACGGATACCGGGGAGCTGTTTTTT. Translating it yields CASSRTDTGELFF.

The chain is built from TRBV11-2 and TRBJ2-1; no definite D call. V shed 3 bases and J shed 8 bases, with 11 bases lying between them. The CDR3 extends over 13 amino acids. CDR1 is SGHAT, CDR2 FQNNGV, per germline. The CDR3 DNA is TGTGCCAGCAGCTTGTCTCATGTATATGAGCAGTTCTTC. This sequence encodes CASSLSHVYEQFF.

This chain joins TRBV4-3 and TRBJ2-1; D possibly corresponds to TRBD2 (6 bases). The V gene lost 0 bases and the J gene lost 5 bases, with 17 bases spanning the gap. Looked up from germline, CDR1 is LGHNA and CDR2 is YSLEER. The CDR3 contains 17 residues. DNA of the CDR3: TGCGCCAGCAGCCAAGATCTTTTGGGACTCACAAACAATGAGCAGTTCTTC. Translating it yields CASSQDLLGLTNNEQFF.

This clone was found once. This rearrangement joins TRBV6-2 or TRBV6-3 to TRBJ1-5; 10 bases map to TRBD1. The J segment lost 3 bases and the V segment lost 5 bases, leaving 7 bases of the junction unmatched. Germline-derived CDR1 and CDR2 are MNHEY and SVGEGT. CDR3 size: 16 residues. CDR3 in DNA: TGTGCCAGCAGTGGTGACAGGGGGCATATCAATCAGCCCCAGCATTTT. This gives the protein CASSGDRGHINQPQHF.

This chain joins TRBV24-1 and TRBJ2-5; 8 positions agree with TRBD2. The CDR3 extends over 15 amino acids. V lost 5 bases and J lost 4; bases outside the gene matches: 8. Per germline, CDR1 KGHDR and CDR2 SFDVKD. The CDR3, as DNA: TGTGCCACCAGTGCCCCAGCGGGAGAACTAGAGACCCAGTACTTC. It translates to CATSAPAGELETQYF.

The gene calls are TRBV11-2 and TRBJ2-7; D is ambiguous. Germline assignment: CDR1 SGHAT and CDR2 FQNNGV. The length of the CDR3 is 14 residues. Trimming pared 0 bases from V and 0 bases from J, leaving 6 bases between. The CDR3 DNA reads as TGTGCCAGCAGCTTAGAACGGGTCTCCTACGAGCAGTACTTC. Translating it yields CASSLERVSYEQYF.

This clone was counted a single time. V usage is TRBV9 and J usage is TRBJ1-2, with 8 bases aligning to TRBD1. Germline V gives CDR1 SGDLS, CDR2 YYNGEE. The CDR3 spans 16 residues. Trimming removed 0 bases from V and 6 bases from J; junction bases left unmatched: 10. The CDR3 region is CASSVALQGAVDGYTF. The CDR3 coding sequence is TGTGCCAGCAGCGTAGCATTGCAGGGGGCTGTGGATGGCTACACCTTC. The full variable domain, its missing parts supplied by reference TRBV9 and TRBJ1-2, is DSGVTQTPKHLITATGQRVTLRCSPRSGDLSVYWYQQSLDQGLQFLIQYYNGEERAKGNILERFSAQQFPDLHSELNLSSLELGDSALYFCASSVALQGAVDGYTFGSGTRLTVV.